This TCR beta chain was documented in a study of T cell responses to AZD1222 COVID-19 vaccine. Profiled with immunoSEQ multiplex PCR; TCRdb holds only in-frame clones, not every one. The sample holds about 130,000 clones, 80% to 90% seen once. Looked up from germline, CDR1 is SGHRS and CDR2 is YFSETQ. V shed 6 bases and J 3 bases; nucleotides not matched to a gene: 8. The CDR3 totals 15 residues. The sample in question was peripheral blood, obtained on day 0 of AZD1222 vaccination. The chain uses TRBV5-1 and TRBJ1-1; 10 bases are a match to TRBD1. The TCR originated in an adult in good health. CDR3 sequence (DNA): TGCGCCAGCACGCAGGACAGGGGGGAAGACACTGAAGCTTTCTTT. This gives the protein CASTQDRGEDTEAFF.